This T cell receptor beta chain stems from a study of blood T cell repertoires in COVID-19. Study-wide context: Acute-phase and convalescent COVID-19 samples originated in the United States, Italy and Spain. Nucleic acid was either cDNA or gDNA, and it came from T cells, B-cell-depleted T cells, or PBMCs.

As originally analysed: Amplified reference gene primers provided the basis for estimating nucleated cell counts. Measured with immunoSEQ multiplex PCR; TCRdb has only the in-frame clones, and not every one. V, J and clone size are those of that table, while D and trimming were read from the DNA. In the table there are 25,000 to 35,000 clones, almost 85% of which are singletons. Germline CDR1 and CDR2: WSHSY and SAAADI. J lost 1 base, V lost 6 bases, and 3 bases had no gene match. The CDR3 loop spans 14 amino acids. This TCR derives from a man older than 75 with active COVID-19. Sequencing was performed on peripheral blood. The chain couples TRBV10-2 to TRBJ2-1; 7 positions match TRBD1. The CDR3 spells CASRTGQSYNEQFF. As DNA, the CDR3 is TGCGCCAGCAGAACGGGACAGTCCTACAATGAGCAGTTCTTC.